This TCR beta chain was found in a study of cytomegalovirus exposure and HLA in healthy donors. The PCR ran on 60 Vbeta and 13 Jbeta primers. Libraries were prepared by immunoSEQ multiplex PCR; TCRdb keeps only in-frame clonotypes and omits some of them. The profile shows roughly 120,000 clones, approximately 76% of them singletons. This clone has just a few counts. The sample consisted of PBMCs. The TCR originated in a man aged 50 to 59 in good health and CMV-seropositive.

The CDR3 nucleotides read TGTGCCATCAGTGCGACTAGCGGGAGGCTCAATGAGCAGTTCTTC. Its protein is CAISATSGRLNEQFF. The chain combines TRBV10-3 with TRBJ2-1; 13 nucleotides match TRBD2. CDR3 length: 15 amino acids. Germline loops: CDR1 ENHRY, CDR2 SYGVKD. After removal of 4 bases from V and 6 bases from J, the junction contained 3 bases not matched to a gene.